This record looks at one TCR beta chain sequence and its context. Its antigen is unidentified. TCRdb's table, derived via immunoSEQ multiplex PCR, lists solely in-frame clones and lacks some. The data contain under 90,000 clones, more than 85% of them seen just once; the ten biggest clones take up 0.35%. Germline V gives CDR1 WSHSY, CDR2 SAAADI. The CDR3 has 13 amino acids. V was clipped by 6 bases and J by 6 bases, with 11 bases between them. This record belongs to a study of graft-versus-host responses after intestinal transplantation. The overall study: Every one of the recipients received anti-thymocyte globulin induction and afterwards took tacrolimus and steroids for around 3 years.

Study outcomes and limitations: Among circulating GvH clones, peak levels were associated with early post-transplant declines in HvG clones.

The starting material was unstimulated CD4+ T cells sorted from spleen or lymph node cells, obtained before transplant. The TCR was taken from a human donor who was the organ donor for an intestinal transplant. The rearrangement joins TRBV10-2 to TRBJ2-2, with TRBD2 as a possible D gene (6 bases). The CDR3 DNA follows: TGCGCCAGCAGACAAAGACTAGCCGGGGAGCTGTTTTTT. Its protein is CASRQRLAGELFF.